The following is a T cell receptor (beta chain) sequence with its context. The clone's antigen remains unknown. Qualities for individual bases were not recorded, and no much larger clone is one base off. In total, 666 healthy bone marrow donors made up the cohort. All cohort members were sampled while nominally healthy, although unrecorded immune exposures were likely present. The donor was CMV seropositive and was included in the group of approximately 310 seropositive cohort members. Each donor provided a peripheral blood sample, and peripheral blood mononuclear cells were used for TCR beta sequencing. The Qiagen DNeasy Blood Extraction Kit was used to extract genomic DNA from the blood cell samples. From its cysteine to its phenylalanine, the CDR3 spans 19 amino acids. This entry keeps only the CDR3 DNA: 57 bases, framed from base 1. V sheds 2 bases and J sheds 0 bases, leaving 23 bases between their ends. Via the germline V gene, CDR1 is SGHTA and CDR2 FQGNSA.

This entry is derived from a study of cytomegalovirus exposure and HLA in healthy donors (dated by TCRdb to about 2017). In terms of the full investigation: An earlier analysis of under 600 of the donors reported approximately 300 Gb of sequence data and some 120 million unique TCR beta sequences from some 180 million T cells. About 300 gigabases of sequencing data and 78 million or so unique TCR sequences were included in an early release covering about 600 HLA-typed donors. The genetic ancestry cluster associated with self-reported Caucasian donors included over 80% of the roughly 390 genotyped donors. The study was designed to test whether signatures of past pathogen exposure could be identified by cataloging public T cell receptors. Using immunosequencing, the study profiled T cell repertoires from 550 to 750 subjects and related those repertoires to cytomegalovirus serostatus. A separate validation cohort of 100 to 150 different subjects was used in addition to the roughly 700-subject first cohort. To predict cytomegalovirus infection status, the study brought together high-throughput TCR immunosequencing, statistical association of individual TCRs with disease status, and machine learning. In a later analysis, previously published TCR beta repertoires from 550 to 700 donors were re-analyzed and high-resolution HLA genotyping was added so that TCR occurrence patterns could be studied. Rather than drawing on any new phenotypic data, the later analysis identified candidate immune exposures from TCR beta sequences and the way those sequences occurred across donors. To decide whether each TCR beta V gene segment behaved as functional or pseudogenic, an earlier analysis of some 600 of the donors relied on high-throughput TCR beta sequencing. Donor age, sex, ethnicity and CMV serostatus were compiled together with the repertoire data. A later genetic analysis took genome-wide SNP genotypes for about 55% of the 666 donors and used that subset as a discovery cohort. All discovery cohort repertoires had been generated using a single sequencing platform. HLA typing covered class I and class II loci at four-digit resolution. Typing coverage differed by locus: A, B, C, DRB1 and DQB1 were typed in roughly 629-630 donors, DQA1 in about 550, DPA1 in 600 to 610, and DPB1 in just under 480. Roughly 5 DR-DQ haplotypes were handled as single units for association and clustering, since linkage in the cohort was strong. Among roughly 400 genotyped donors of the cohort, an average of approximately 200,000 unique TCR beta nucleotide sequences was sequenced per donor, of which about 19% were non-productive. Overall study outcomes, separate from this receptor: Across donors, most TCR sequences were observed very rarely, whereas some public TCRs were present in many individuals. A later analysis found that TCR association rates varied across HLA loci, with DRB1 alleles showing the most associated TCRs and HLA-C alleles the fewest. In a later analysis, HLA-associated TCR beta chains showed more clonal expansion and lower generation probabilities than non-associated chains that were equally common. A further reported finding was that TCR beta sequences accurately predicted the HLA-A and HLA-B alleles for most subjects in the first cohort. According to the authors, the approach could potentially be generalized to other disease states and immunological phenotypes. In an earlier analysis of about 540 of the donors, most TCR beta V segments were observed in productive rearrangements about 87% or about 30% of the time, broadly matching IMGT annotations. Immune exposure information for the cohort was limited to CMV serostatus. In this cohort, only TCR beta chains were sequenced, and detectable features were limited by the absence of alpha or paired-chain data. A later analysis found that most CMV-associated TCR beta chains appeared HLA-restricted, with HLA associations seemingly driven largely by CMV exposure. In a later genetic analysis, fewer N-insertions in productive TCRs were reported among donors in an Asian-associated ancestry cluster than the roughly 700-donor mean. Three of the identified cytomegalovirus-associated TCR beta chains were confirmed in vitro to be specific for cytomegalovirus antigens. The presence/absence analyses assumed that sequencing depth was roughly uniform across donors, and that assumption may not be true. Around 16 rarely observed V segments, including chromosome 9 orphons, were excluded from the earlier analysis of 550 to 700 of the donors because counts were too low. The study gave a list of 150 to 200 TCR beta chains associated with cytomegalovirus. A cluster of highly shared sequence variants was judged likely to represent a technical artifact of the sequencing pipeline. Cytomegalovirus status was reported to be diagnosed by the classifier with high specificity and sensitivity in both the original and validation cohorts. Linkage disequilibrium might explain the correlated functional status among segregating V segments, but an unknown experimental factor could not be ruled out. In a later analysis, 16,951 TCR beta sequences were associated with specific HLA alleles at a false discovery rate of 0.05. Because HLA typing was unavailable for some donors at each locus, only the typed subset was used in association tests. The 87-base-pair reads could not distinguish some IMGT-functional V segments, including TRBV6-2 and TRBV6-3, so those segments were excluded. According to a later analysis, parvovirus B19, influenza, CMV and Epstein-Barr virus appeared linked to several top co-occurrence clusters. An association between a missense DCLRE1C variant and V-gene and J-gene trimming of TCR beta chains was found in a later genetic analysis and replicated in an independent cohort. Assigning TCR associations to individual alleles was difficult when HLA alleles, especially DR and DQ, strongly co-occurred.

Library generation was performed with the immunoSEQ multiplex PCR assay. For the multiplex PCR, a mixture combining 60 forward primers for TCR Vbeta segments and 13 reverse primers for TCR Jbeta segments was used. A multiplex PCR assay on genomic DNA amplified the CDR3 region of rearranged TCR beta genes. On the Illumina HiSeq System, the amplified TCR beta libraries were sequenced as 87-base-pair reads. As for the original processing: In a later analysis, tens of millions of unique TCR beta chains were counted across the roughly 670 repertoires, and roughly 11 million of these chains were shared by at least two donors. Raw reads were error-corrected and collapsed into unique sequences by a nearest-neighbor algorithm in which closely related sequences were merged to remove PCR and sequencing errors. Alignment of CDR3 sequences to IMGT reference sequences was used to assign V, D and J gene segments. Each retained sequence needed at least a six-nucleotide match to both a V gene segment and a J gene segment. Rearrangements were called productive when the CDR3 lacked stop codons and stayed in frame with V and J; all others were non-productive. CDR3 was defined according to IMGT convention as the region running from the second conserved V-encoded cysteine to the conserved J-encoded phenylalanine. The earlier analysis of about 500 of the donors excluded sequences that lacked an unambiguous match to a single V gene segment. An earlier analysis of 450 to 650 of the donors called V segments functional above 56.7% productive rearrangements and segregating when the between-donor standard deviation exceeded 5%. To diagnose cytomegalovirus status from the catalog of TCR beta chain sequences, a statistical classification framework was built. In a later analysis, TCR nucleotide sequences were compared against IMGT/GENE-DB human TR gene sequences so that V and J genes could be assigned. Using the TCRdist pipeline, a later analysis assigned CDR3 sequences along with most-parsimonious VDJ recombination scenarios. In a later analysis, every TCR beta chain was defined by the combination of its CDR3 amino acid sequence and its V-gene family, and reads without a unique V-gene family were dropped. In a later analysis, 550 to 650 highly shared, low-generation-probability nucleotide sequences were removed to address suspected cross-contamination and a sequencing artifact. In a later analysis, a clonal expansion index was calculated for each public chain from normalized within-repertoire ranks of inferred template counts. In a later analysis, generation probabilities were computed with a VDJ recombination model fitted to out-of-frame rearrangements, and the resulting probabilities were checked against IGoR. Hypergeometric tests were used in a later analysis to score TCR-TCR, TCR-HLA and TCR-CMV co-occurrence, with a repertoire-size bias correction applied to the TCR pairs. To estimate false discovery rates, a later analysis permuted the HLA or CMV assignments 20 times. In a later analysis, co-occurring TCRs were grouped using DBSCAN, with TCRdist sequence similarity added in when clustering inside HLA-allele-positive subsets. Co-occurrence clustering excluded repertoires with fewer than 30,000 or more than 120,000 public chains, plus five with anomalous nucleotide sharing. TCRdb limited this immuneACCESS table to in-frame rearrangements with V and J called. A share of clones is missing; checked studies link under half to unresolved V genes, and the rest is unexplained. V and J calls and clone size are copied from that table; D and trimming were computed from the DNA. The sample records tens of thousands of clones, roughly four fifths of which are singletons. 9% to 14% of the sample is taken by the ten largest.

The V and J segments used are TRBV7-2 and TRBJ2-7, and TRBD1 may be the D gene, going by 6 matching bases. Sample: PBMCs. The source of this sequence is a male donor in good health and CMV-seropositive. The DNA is TGTGCCAGCAGCTTACTGATCTTCGGGACACCTAGTAGCTCCTACGAGCAGTACTTC. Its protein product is CASSLLIFGTPSSSYEQYF.